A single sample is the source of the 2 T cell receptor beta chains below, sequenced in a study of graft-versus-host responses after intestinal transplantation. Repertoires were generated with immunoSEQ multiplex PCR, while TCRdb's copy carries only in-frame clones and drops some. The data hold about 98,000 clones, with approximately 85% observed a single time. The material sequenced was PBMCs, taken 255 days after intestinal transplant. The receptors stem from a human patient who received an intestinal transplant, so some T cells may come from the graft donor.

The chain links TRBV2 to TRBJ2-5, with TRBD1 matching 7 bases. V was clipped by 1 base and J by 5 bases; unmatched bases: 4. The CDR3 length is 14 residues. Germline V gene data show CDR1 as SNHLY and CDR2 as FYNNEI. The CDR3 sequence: CASSEEGARETQYF. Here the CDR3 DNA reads TGTGCCAGCAGTGAAGAGGGGGCGCGGGAGACCCAGTACTTC.

CDR3 nucleotides: TGTGCCAGCTCACCTGCCAGCGGGGCGGGGAATGAGCAGTTCTTC. Protein product: CASSPASGAGNEQFF. This sequence joins TRBV18 and TRBJ2-1, with 7 bases lining up with TRBD2. V lost 3 bases and J lost 7; bases outside the gene matches: 9. The CDR3 runs to 15 residues. Germline assignment: CDR1 KGHSH and CDR2 LQKENI.